A single sample gave rise to the 9 T cell receptor beta chains below, sequenced in a study of shared clonotypes between healthy human individuals. Data came from immunoSEQ multiplex PCR; TCRdb stores just in-frame clones and leaves some out. The data contain over 1.4 million clones, roughly 97% of them singletons. The source material was naive CD4+ T cells sorted from blood. Subset in this sample: CD45RA+ positively selected. These receptors came from a man aged 25 to 40 in good health.

V is TRBV28 and J is TRBJ1-5; D ambiguous. The length of the CDR3 is 16 residues. Trimming left V 2 bases short and J 2 bases short, with 13 bases between. Germline V lookup: CDR1 MDHEN, CDR2 SYDVKM. The chain's CDR3 is CASSLGRAPGNQPQHF. CDR3 coding DNA: TGTGCCAGCAGTTTAGGAAGGGCGCCGGGCAATCAGCCCCAGCATTTT.

The table lists this clone with a count of one. This chain joins TRBV28 and TRBJ2-7, with TRBD1 as a possible D gene (7 bases). The germline CDR1 and CDR2 sequences are MDHEN and SYDVKM. The CDR3 is 14 amino acids. Trimming shortened V by 6 bases and J by 5 bases, and 17 bases separated the two germline ends. DNA for the CDR3: TGTGCCAGCAGCCCCCCGGGCAGGGGGGACGAGCAGTACTTC. It yields the protein CASSPPGRGDEQYF.

This CDR3 is CASSLDRHPTGELFF. CDR3 coding DNA: TGTGCCAGCAGCTTGGATAGGCACCCCACCGGGGAGCTGTTTTTT. The chain recombines TRBV5-4 with TRBJ2-2; no clear D gene. The V gene lost 0 bases and the J gene lost 4 bases, with 10 bases spanning the gap. CDR1 is SGHNT and CDR2 is YYREEE in the germline V gene (reference sequence). The CDR3 totals 15 residues.

The gene calls are TRBV5-4 and TRBJ2-1; D is perhaps TRBD2 (6 bases). V gave up 3 bases and J gave up 15 bases, with 13 bases separating them. The CDR3 consists of 11 residues. Germline V gene data show CDR1 as SGHNT and CDR2 as YYREEE (reference sequence). CDR3 sequence reads: CASSSSVETFF. The CDR3 coding sequence is TGTGCCAGCAGCTCTAGCGTGGAAACGTTCTTC.

The count of this clone is one. The chain carries TRBV9 and TRBJ2-3, with 16 bases fitting TRBD2. The CDR3 is 20 residues long. Losses at the gene ends were 3 bases for V and 3 bases for J; bases not matched to a gene: 13. Germline CDR1 is SGDLS and CDR2 is YYNGEE. Here the CDR3 DNA reads TGTGCCAGCAGCGCCCCGGGACTAGCGGGAGGGCCGAAAATTACAGATACGCAGTATTTT. The encoded protein is CASSAPGLAGGPKITDTQYF. The full variable domain, completed using reference TRBV9 and TRBJ2-3, is DSGVTQTPKHLITATGQRVTLRCSPRSGDLSVYWYQQSLDQGLQFLIQYYNGEERAKGNILERFSAQQFPDLHSELNLSSLELGDSALYFCASSAPGLAGGPKITDTQYFGPGTRLTVL.

With regard to this clone: Other nucleotide sequences in the sample specify the same CDR3. The rearrangement uses TRBV28 and TRBJ1-1; D is unresolved. CDR3 size: 11 residues. Germline V CDR1 and CDR2: MDHEN, SYDVKM. Trimming stripped 2 bases from V and 4 bases from J, with 2 bases between. The DNA for the CDR3 is TGTGCCAGCAGTTTACCCACTGAAGCTTTCTTT. As protein: CASSLPTEAFF.

This CDR3 reads CASSSSGSSTDTQYF. CDR3 bases: TGTGCCAGCAGCTCTAGCGGGAGTTCCACAGATACGCAGTATTTT. This chain uses TRBV11-3 with TRBJ2-3; 10 nucleotides align to TRBD2. This CDR3 has 15 amino acids. With 4 bases clipped from V and 2 bases from J, the junction kept 3 bases outside the gene matches. Germline V gene sequence: CDR1 SGHNT, CDR2 YENEEA.

CDR3: CASSQDRVEAYGYTF. The CDR3 region has the DNA TGCGCCAGCAGCCAAGATCGAGTGGAGGCCTATGGCTACACCTTC. V and J are TRBV4-3 and TRBJ1-2; D gene unclear. Germline values: CDR1 LGHNA, CDR2 YSLEER. The CDR3 sequence is 15 residues long. V was trimmed by 0 bases and J by 4 bases, leaving 12 bases between them.

Comments on this clone: Other DNA sequences in this specimen translate into the identical CDR3. This rearrangement joins TRBV9 to TRBJ2-7, with no clear D. The CDR3 is 13 residues long. The V end lost 0 bases, the J end lost 1 base, and 5 bases lay between the germline ends. CDR1 and CDR2 from the germline V gene are SGDLS and YYNGEE. The CDR3 here is CASSVGLSYEQYF. The CDR3 DNA follows: TGTGCCAGCAGCGTAGGGCTATCCTACGAGCAGTACTTC.